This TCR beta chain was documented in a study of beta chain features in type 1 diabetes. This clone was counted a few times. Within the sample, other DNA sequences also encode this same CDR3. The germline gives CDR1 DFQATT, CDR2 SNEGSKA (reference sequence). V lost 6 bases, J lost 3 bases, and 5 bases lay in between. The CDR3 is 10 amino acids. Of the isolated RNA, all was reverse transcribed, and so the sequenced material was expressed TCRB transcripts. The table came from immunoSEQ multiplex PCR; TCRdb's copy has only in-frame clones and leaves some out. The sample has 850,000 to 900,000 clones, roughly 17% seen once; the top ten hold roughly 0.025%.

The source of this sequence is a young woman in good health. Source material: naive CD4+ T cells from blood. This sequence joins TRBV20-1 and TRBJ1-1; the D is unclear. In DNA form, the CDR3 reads TGCAGTGCCCGGGACACTGAAGCTTTCTTT. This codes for CSARDTEAFF.